This T cell receptor beta chain emerged from a study of cytomegalovirus exposure and HLA in healthy donors. Note on this clone: No antigen is known for it.

A multiplex PCR was run with 60 Vbeta primers and 13 Jbeta primers. Clones were read by immunoSEQ multiplex PCR, and TCRdb kept only the in-frame ones, dropping some. The sample has 150,000 or so clones, over 65% seen once. Study observations and caveats: In vitro data verified a few CMV-associated chains as specific for CMV antigens. Later analysis showed most CMV-associated TCR beta chains appearing HLA-restricted. Segments of the TCR beta V type were, in most cases, productive about 87% or about 30% of the time in an earlier analysis.

The CDR3 contains 15 residues. Germline CDR1 is SGHNT and CDR2 is YYREEE (reference sequence). V was pared by 2 bases and J by 0 bases, with 8 bases between. Sequences were obtained from PBMCs. The chain combines TRBV5-4 with TRBJ2-2, with a weak D call TRBD1 (6 bases). This TCR derives from a man between 35 and 55 years old in good health and CMV-seropositive. The CDR3 is CASSFRTANTGELFF. The CDR3 coding sequence is TGTGCCAGCAGCTTTAGGACAGCGAACACCGGGGAGCTGTTTTTT.